In its sample, the clone carrying this T cell receptor beta chain was seen a few times. No antigen is known for it. Clones were read by immunoSEQ multiplex PCR, and TCRdb kept only the in-frame ones, dropping some. The table shows 850,000 to 1,200,000 clones, with approximately 76% occurring only once. Trimming pared 7 bases from V and 4 bases from J, leaving 11 bases between. Germline CDR1 SQVTM, CDR2 ANQGSEA. This CDR3 region has 12 residues. The sample comes from a study of shared clonotypes between healthy human individuals. Findings and limits, study-wide: Sample collection involved blood only; tissue repertoires are likely different.

This sequence was found in a man younger than 35 in good health. The sample taken for sequencing was memory CD4+ T cells sorted from blood. Noted subset: CD45RA-negative fraction. The chain uses TRBV29-1 and TRBJ1-3; D might be TRBD1 (5 bases). CDR3 residues: CSAGTEGNTIYF. CDR3 bases: TGCAGCGCCGGGACGGAGGGAAACACCATATATTTT.